Sequencing of this T cell receptor beta chain was carried out in a study of response to subunit inactivated influenza vaccine. Study-wide points: There was a suggestion from the authors that each seasonal influenza vaccination recruits few new T cells.

Using its own MiXCR run on the RT-PCR reads, TCRdb lists one record per CDR3 protein. The data contain approximately 310,000 distinct CDR3 sequences, about a fifth of them singletons. The CDR3 totals 14 residues. The V and J ends lost 2 bases and 8 bases, in that order; junction bases with no gene match: 6. The germline CDR1 and CDR2 sequences are MNHNS and SASEGT. A word on this clonotype: Its antigen remains unknown.

This receptor was obtained from a man aged 50 to 75 who received an inactivated influenza vaccine. V gene TRBV6-1 combines with J gene TRBJ2-1, with 7 bases lining up with TRBD1. This specimen consisted of PBMCs from blood, obtained 21 months after vaccination. The CDR3 spells CASSESYRGYEQFF. CDR3 in DNA: TGTGCCAGCAGTGAAAGTTACAGGGGCTATGAGCAGTTCTTC.